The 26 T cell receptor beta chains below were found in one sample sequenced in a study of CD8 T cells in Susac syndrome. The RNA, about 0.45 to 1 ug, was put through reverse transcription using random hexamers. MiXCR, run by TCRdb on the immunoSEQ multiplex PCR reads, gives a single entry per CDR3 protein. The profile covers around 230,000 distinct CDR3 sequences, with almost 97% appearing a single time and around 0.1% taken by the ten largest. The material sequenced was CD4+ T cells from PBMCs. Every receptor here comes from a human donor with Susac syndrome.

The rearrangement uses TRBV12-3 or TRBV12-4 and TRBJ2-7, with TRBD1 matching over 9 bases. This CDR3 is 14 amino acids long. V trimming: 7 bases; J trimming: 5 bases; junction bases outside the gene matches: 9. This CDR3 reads CASKPGQGFDEQYF. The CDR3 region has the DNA TGTGCCAGCAAGCCGGGACAGGGTTTCGACGAGCAGTACTTC.

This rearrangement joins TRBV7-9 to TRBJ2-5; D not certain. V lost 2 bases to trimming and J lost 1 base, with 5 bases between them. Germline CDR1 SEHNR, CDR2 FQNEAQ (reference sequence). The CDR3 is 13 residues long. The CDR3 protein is CASSLSFQETQYF. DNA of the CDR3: TGTGCCAGCAGCTTATCCTTCCAAGAGACCCAGTACTTC.

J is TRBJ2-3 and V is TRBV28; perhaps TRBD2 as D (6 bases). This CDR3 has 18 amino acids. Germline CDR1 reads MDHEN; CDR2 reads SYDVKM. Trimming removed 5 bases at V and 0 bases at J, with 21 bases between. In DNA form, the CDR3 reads TGTGCCAGCAGTCCGTACCCCGCCGGGACTTTGAGCACAGATACGCAGTATTTT. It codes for CASSPYPAGTLSTDTQYF. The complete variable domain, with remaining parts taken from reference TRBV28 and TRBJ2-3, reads DVKVTQSSRYLVKRTGEKVFLECVQDMDHENMFWYRQDPGLGLRLIYFSYDVKMKEKGDIPEGYSVSREKKERFSLILESASTNQTSMYLCASSPYPAGTLSTDTQYFGPGTRLTVL.

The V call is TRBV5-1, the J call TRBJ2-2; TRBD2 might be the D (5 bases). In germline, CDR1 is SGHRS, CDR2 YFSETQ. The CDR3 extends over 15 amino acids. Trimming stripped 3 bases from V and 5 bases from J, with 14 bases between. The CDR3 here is CASSYRLGVTGELFF. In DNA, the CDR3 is TGCGCCAGCAGCTATCGACTGGGAGTAACCGGGGAGCTGTTTTTT.

CDR3 in DNA: TGTGCCAGCAGCATACAGGGTTCTAACTATGGCTACACCTTC. This gives the protein CASSIQGSNYGYTF. This chain joins TRBV7-9 and TRBJ1-2, with D perhaps matching TRBD1 (6 bases). The CDR3 is 14 residues long. Germline CDR1 is SEHNR and CDR2 is FQNEAQ (reference sequence). The germline V and J ends were trimmed by 5 bases and 0 bases, with 10 bases remaining between them.

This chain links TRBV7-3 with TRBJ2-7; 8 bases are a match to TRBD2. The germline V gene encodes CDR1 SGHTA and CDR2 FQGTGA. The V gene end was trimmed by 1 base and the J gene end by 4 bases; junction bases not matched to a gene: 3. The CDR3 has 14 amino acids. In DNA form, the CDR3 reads TGTGCCAGCAGCTTAAGTTCTAGCGGGTACGAGCAGTACTTC. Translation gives CASSLSSSGYEQYF.

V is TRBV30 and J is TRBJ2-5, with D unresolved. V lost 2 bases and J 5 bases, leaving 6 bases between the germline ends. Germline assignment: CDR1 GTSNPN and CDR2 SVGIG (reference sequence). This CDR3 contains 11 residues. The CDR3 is CAWSSDETQYF. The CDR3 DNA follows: TGTGCCTGGAGTTCAGACGAGACCCAGTACTTC.

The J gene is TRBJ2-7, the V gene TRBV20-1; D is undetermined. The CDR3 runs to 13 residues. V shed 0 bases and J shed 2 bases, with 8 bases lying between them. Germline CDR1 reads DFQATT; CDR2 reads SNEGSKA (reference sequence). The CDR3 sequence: CSAREKRTYEQYF. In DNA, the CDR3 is TGCAGTGCTAGAGAAAAGAGAACCTACGAGCAGTACTTC.

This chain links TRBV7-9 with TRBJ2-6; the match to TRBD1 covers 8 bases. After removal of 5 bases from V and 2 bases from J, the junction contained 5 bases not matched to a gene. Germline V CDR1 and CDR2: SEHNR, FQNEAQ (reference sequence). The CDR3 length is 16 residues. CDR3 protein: CASSQDRAPGANVLTF. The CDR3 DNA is TGTGCCAGCAGCCAGGACAGGGCACCTGGGGCCAACGTCCTGACTTTC.

CDR3 in DNA: TGCACCAGCAGCCCTCCGGGACCCCCGCTAACCCGGGATGAGCAGTTCTTC. Amino acids: CTSSPPGPPLTRDEQFF. The V and J genes are TRBV1 and TRBJ2-1; the DNA was not used to check the table's D call, TRBD2. TRBV1 is a documented pseudogene. The CDR3 is 17 residues long.

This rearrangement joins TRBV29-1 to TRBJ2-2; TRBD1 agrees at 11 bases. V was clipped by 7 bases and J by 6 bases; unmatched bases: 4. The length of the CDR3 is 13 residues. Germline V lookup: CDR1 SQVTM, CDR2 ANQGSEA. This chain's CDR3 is CSAGTGGAGELFF. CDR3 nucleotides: TGCAGCGCCGGGACAGGGGGGGCCGGGGAGCTGTTTTTT.

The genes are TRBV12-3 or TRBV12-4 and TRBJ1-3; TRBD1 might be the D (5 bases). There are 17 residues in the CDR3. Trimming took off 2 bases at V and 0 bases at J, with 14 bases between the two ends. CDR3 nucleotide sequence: TGTGCCAGCAGTTTACTATTAGGGGATCCCTCTGGAAACACCATATATTTT. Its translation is CASSLLLGDPSGNTIYF.

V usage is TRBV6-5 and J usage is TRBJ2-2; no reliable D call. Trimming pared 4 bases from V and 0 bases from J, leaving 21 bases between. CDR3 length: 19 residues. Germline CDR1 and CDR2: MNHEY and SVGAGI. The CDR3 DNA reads TGTGCCAGCAGTTCCCCATCCCTCTCTTCTGCGTCGAACACCGGGGAGCTGTTTTTT. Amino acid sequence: CASSSPSLSSASNTGELFF.

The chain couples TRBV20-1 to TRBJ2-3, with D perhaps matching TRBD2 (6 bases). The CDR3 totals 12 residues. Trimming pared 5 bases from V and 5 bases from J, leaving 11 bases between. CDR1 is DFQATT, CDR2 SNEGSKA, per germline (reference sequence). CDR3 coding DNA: TGCAGTGCTCCCGGGACTTTAGATACGCAGTATTTT. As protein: CSAPGTLDTQYF.

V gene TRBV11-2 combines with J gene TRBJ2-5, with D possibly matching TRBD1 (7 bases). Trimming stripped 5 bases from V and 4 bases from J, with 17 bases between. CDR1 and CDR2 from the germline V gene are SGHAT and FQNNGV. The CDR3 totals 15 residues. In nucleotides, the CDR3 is TGTGCCAGCAGCCGACCCCCCCAGGGGGGAGAGACCCAGTACTTC. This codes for CASSRPPQGGETQYF.

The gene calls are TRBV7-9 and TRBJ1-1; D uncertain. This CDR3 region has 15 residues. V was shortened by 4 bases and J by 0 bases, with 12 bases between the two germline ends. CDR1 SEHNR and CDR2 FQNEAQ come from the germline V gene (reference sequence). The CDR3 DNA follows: TGTGCCAGCAGCTGGTCTCATGGGATGAACACTGAAGCTTTCTTT. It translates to CASSWSHGMNTEAFF.

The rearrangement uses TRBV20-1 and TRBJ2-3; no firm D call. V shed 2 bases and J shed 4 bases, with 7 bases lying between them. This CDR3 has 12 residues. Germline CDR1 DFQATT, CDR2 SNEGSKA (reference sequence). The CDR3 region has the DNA TGCAGTGCTAGAATTGGGGCAGATACGCAGTATTTT. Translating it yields CSARIGADTQYF.

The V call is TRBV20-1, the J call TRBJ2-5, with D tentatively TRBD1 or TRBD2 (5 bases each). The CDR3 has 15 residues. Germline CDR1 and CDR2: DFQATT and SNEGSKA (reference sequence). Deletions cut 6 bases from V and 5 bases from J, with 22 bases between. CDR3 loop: CSAIPGTTSSETQYF. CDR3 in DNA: TGCAGTGCCATACCCGGGACCACCTCGTCGGAGACCCAGTACTTC.

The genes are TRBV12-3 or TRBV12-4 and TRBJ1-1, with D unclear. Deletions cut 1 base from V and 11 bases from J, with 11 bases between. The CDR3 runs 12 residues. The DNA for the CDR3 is TGTGCCAGCAGTTTAGTTGTCCAGGCGGCTTTCTTT. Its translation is CASSLVVQAAFF.

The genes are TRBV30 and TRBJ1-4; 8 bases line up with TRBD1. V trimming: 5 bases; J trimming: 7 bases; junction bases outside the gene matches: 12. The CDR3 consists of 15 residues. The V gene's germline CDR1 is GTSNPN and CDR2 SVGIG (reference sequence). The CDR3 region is CAWDRGGGPLEKLFF. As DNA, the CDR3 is TGTGCCTGGGACAGGGGAGGGGGACCGCTTGAAAAACTGTTTTTT.

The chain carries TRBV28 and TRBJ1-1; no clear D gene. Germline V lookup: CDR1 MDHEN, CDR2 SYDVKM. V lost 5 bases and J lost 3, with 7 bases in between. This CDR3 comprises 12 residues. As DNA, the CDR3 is TGTGCCAGCAGTACGACACACACTGAAGCTTTCTTT. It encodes CASSTTHTEAFF.

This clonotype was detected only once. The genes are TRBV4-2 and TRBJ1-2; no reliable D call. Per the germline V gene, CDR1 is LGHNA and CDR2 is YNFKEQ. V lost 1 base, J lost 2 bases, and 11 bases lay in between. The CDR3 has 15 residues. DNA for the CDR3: TGTGCCAGCAGCCAAGTTTCTTCAAACAACTATGGCTACACCTTC. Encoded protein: CASSQVSSNNYGYTF.

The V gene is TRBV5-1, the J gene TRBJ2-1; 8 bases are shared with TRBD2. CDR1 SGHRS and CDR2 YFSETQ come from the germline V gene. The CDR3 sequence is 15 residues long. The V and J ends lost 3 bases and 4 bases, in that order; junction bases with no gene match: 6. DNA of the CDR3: TGCGCCAGCAGCTCAGCGGGGGACTCTTACAATGAGCAGTTCTTC. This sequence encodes CASSSAGDSYNEQFF.

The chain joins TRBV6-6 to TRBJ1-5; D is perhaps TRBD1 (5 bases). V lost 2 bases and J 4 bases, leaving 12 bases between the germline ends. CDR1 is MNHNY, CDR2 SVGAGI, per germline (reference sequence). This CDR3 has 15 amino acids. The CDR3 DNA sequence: TGTGCCAGCAGTTACGGGGACGGCTCGAATCAGCCCCAGCATTTT. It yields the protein CASSYGDGSNQPQHF.

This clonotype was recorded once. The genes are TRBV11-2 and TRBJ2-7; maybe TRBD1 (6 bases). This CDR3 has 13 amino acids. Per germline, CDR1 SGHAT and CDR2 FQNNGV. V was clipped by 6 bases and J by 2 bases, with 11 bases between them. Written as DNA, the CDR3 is TGTGCCAGCAGACAGGGTTCGCCCTACGAGCAGTACTTC. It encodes CASRQGSPYEQYF.

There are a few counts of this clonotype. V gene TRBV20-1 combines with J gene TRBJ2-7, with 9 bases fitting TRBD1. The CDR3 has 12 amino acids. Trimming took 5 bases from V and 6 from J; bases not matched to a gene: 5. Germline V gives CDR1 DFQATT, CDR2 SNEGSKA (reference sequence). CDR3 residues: CSASKGQGEQYF. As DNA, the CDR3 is TGCAGTGCTTCCAAGGGACAGGGCGAGCAGTACTTC.